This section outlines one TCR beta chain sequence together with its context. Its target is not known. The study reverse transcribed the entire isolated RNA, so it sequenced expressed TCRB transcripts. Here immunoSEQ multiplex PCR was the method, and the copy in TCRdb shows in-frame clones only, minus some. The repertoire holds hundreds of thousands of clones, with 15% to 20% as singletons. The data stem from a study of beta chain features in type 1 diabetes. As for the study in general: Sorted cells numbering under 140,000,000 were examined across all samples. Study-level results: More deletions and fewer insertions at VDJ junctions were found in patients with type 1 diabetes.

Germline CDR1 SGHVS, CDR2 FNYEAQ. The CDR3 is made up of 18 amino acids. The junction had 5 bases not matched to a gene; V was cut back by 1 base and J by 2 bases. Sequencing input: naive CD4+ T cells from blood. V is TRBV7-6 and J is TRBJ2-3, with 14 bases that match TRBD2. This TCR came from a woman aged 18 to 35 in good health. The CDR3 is CASSLGTSGRWATDTQYF. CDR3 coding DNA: TGTGCCAGCAGCTTAGGGACTAGCGGGAGGTGGGCCACAGATACGCAGTATTTT.